The TCR beta chain described here comes from a study of shared clonotypes between healthy human individuals. This clone was counted a few times. Assay: immunoSEQ multiplex PCR; the TCRdb copy retains only in-frame clones and omits some. The profile shows under 750,000 clones, roughly 72% of them singletons. Every one of the donors was a Caucasian adult that lived in Nashville, Tennessee. Germline lookup yields CDR1 MGHRA and CDR2 YSYEKL. This CDR3 has 15 residues. V lost 1 base and J lost 7, with 13 bases in between. Sequencing used memory CD4+ T cells sorted from blood. Specified subset: CD45RA-negative fraction. The chain combines TRBV4-1 with TRBJ1-4; D possibly corresponds to TRBD1 (5 bases). The TCR was taken from a woman aged 25 to 39 in good health. Here the CDR3 DNA reads TGCGCCAGCAGCCAAGGGTGGGGCGCGGGTGAAAAACTGTTTTTT. Protein product: CASSQGWGAGEKLFF.